This T cell receptor (beta chain) was identified in a study of T cells in Graves' hyperthyroidism and ophthalmopathy (dated by TCRdb to about 2019). For context, the study as a whole: Peripheral blood samples were taken at the time of initial diagnosis, prior to any treatment. After sampling, hyperthyroidism patients received methimazole starting at 30 mg daily, and ophthalmopathy patients received high-dose intravenous methylprednisolone. To identify TCR V-J signatures that set the groups apart, the researchers used a discovery cohort of 100 patients, made up of around 42 with Graves' ophthalmopathy and about 55 with stable Graves' hyperthyroidism. Prospective prediction of ophthalmopathy was tested in an independent validation cohort of approximately 18 hyperthyroidism patients and 17 patients who later progressed to ophthalmopathy. The paper reports TCR Vbeta CDR3 sequencing of 130 to 150 peripheral blood samples: 43 ophthalmopathy, fewer than 85 hyperthyroidism and about 17 progressor patients. In more than 5 Graves' hyperthyroidism patients, the study also compared T-cell repertoires from thyroid tissue with T-cell repertoires from blood. The 75 to 100 discovery patients were divided at random into training and test sets in a 7:3 ratio.

Broad study findings and their caveats: In validation, the model predicted progression to ophthalmopathy with approximately 70% sensitivity and approximately 74% specificity, a median of approximately 6.5 months before onset. Most expanded thyroid clonotypes (frequency above 0.001) were also detected in blood, suggesting blood repertoires may reflect thyroid immune responses. A 13 V-J signature model separated ophthalmopathy from stable hyperthyroidism, with 87.88% sensitivity and 81.08% specificity in cross-validation and 80%/75% in testing. No statistical method was used to set the sample size in advance, and investigators knew the group allocation.

The CDR3 measures 14 amino acids from cysteine to phenylalanine. Only the CDR3 portion is preserved as DNA: 42 bases, with reading frame beginning at the first base. Unmatched junction bases come to 6, with V trimmed by 7 bases and J by 4 bases. For CDR1 and CDR2, the germline V gene lists MNHNS and SASEGT. This clonotype was observed many times. This receptor's antigen is unknown. No much larger clone is present one base from it, and per-base qualities are unavailable. Stable Graves' hyperthyroidism was defined as the absence of progression to ophthalmopathy over 18 months of follow-up. Hyperthyroidism patients were newly diagnosed, with disease duration under 2 months, and aged 18 to 65 years. The study excluded patients with uncontrolled infections, other autoimmune diseases, pregnancy or lactation. Diagnoses were based on clinical symptoms, serum thyroxine and TRAb, thyroid ultrasound and orbital computed tomography. PBMCs were separated from roughly 9.6 ml of fresh peripheral blood using Ficoll-Paque density gradient centrifugation. Trizol reagent was used to extract total RNA, and RNA quality was then checked on an Agilent 2100 Bioanalyzer.

TCR beta CDR3 regions were amplified from RNA transcripts. A first-round RT-PCR of the TCR CDR3 used the HTBI primer set with the Qiagen OneStep RT-PCR kit. Libraries were constructed in a second round of multiplex PCR, after which size selection and purification were performed. Libraries were sequenced paired-end with 100 bp reads on an Illumina HiSeq2000. For the original study's pipeline: SOAPnuke was used to process the raw data, throwing out any read that contained adapters or uncalled bases, had a mean Phred below 15, or lacked an exact constant-primer or identifier match. COPE v1.2.5 was used to merge the high-quality paired reads, and each unique nucleotide sequence was defined as a clonotype. MiTCR v1.1 was used to align the clonotypes against IMGT TRBV, TRBD and TRBJ reference segments. Only V-J combinations with frequency above 0.0001, covering roughly 99% of repertoires, were analysed. The TCS score was defined as the ratio of F50 (clonal expansion) to E x V (chaos), calculated using BLOSUM62-based TCRdist between CDR3 peptides within each V-J. Welch's t-statistics and random forest reduced 450 to 600 V-J features to 13, which were used in a naive Bayes classifier (R e1071). Through fastp at Q25 and MiXCR, TCRdb rebuilt clones from the public reads, retaining in-frame beta chains. When rows share a CDR3 protein, they turn into one entry using the most common DNA and genes. These V and J calls are TCRdb output, not the study's own analysis. The sample data list some 400,000 distinct CDR3 sequences, and 19% of these were observed just once. 3.5% to 4% of the sample lies in the top ten.

The sequence was obtained from a woman under 30 with Graves' hyperthyroidism. Recombination linked TRBV6-1 to TRBJ2-2; TRBD2 matches 7 bases in the middle. Material for sequencing was blood. CDR3 region: CASTRLAPTGELFF. The bases are TGTGCCAGCACCAGACTAGCACCCACCGGGGAGCTGTTTTTT.